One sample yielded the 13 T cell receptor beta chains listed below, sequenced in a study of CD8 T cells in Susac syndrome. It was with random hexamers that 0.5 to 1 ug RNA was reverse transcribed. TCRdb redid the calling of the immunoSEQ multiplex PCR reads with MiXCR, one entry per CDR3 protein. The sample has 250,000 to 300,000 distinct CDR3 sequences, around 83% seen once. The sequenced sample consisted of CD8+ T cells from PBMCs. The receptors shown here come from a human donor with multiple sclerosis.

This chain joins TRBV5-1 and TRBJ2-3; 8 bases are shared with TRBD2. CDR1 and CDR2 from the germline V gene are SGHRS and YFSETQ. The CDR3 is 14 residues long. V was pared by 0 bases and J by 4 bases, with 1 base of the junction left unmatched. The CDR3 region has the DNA TGCGCCAGCAGCTTGGAAGCGGGAGCAGATACGCAGTATTTT. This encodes CASSLEAGADTQYF. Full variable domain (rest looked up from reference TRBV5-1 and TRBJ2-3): KAGVTQTPRYLIKTRGQQVTLSCSPISGHRSVSWYQQTPGQGLQFLFEYFSETQRNKGNFPGRFSGRQFSNSRSEMNVSTLELGDSALYLCASSLEAGADTQYFGPGTRLTVL.

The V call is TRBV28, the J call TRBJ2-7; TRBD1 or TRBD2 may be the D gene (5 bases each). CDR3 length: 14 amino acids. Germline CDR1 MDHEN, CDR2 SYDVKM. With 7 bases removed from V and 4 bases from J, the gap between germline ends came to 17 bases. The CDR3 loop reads CASTAGTEGYEQYF. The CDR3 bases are TGTGCCAGCACCGCCGGGACCGAGGGGTACGAGCAGTACTTC.

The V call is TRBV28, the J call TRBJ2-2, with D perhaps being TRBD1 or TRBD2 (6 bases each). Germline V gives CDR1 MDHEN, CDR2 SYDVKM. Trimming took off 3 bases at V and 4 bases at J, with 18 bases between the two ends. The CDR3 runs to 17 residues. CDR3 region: CASSLGRRGAGTGELFF. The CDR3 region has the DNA TGTGCCAGCAGTTTGGGAAGGAGGGGGGCTGGCACCGGGGAGCTGTTTTTT. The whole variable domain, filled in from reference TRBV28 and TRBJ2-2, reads DVKVTQSSRYLVKRTGEKVFLECVQDMDHENMFWYRQDPGLGLRLIYFSYDVKMKEKGDIPEGYSVSREKKERFSLILESASTNQTSMYLCASSLGRRGAGTGELFFGEGSRLTVL.

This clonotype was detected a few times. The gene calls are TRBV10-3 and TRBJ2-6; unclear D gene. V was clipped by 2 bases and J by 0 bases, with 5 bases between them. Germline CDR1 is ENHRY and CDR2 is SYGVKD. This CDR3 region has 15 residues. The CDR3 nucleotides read TGTGCCATCAGTGAGGACCGCTCTGGGGCCAACGTCCTGACTTTC. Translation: CAISEDRSGANVLTF.

The CDR3 spells CASSTPRTSGIGEQYF. The CDR3 DNA reads as TGCGCCAGCAGCACCCCCCGGACTAGCGGGATAGGCGAGCAGTACTTC. The chain recombines TRBV4-1 with TRBJ2-7; 12 bases map to TRBD2. Per germline, CDR1 MGHRA and CDR2 YSYEKL. V was pared by 5 bases and J by 6 bases, with 11 bases of the junction left unmatched. The CDR3 is 16 amino acids.

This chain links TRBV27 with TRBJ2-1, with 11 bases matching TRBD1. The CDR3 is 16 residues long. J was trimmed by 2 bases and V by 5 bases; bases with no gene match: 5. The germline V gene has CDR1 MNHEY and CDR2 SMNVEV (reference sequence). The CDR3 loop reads CASSPGTGGPYNEQFF. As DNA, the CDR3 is TGTGCCAGCAGTCCTGGGACAGGGGGTCCCTACAATGAGCAGTTCTTC.

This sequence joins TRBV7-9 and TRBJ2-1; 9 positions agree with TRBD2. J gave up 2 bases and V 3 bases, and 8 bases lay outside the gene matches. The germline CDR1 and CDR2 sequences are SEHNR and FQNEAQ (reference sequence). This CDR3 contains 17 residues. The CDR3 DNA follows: TGTGCCAGCAGCTTTTTAGCGGGAGAAGGAACCTACAATGAGCAGTTCTTC. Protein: CASSFLAGEGTYNEQFF.

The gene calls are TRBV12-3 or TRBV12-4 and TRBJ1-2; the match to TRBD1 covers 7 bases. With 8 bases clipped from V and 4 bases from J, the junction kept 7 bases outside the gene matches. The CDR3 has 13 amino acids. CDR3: CASGRGQTYGYTF. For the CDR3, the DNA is TGTGCCAGCGGAAGGGGACAGACCTATGGCTACACCTTC.

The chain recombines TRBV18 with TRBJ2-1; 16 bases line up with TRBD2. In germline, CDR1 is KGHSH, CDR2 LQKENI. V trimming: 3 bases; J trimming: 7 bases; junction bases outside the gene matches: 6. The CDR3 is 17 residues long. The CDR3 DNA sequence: TGTGCCAGCTCACCGAGAACGGGACTAGCGGGAGGGAATGAGCAGTTCTTC. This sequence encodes CASSPRTGLAGGNEQFF. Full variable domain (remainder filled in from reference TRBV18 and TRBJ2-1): NAGVMQNPRHLVRRRGQEARLRCSPMKGHSHVYWYRQLPEEGLKFMVYLQKENIIDESGMPKERFSAEFPKEGPSILRIQQVVRGDSAAYFCASSPRTGLAGGNEQFFGPGTRLTVL.

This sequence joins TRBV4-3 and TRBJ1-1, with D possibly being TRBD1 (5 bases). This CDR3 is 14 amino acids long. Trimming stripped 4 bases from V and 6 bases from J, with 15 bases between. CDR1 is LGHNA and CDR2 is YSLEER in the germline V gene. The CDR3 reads CASSRTGEGAEAFF. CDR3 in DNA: TGCGCCAGCAGCCGGACGGGAGAAGGGGCTGAAGCTTTCTTT.

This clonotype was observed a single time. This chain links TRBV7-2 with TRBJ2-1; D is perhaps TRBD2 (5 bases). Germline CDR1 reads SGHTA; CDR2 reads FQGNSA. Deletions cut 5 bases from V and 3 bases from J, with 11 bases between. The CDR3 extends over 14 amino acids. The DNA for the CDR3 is TGTGCCAGCAGCATTGACCGGGACTACAATGAGCAGTTCTTC. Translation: CASSIDRDYNEQFF.

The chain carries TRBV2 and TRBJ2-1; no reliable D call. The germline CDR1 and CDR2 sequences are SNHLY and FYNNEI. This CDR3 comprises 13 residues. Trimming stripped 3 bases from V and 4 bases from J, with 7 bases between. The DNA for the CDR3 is TGTGCCAGCAGTGACGCACGGTACAATGAGCAGTTCTTC. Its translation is CASSDARYNEQFF. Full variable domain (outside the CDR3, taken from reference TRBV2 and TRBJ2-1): EPEVTQTPSHQVTQMGQEVILRCVPISNHLYFYWYRQILGQKVEFLVSFYNNEISEKSEIFDDQFSVERPDGSNFTLKIRSTKLEDSAMYFCASSDARYNEQFFGPGTRLTVL.

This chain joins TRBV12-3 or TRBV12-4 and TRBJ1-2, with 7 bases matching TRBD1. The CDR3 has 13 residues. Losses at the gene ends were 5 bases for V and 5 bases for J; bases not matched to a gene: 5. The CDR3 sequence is CASSVRDRYGYTF. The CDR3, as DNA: TGTGCCAGCAGTGTCCGGGACAGATATGGCTACACCTTC.